This TCR beta chain was identified in a study of control samples from healthy donors and cancer patients. Data came from immunoSEQ multiplex PCR; TCRdb stores just in-frame clones and leaves some out. The data contain 150,000 to 200,000 clones, around 91% of them singletons. The CDR3 totals 14 residues. Unmatched junction bases numbered 2, after V lost 5 bases and J lost 7 bases. Looked up from germline, CDR1 is SGHAT and CDR2 is FQNNGV. The gene calls are TRBV11-2 and TRBJ1-6, with 10 bases that match TRBD1. The sequenced sample consisted of blood. The sequence derives from a woman in her 30s in good health. CDR3 sequence (DNA): TGTGCCAGCAGCGGACAGGGGGGAAATTCACCCCTCCACTTT. Translated: CASSGQGGNSPLHF. The full variable domain, rest sourced from reference TRBV11-2 and TRBJ1-6, is EAGVAQSPRYKIIEKRQSVAFWCNPISGHATLYWYQQILGQGPKLLIQFQNNGVVDDSQLPKDRFSAERLKGVDSTLKIQPAKLEDSAVYLCASSGQGGNSPLHFGNGTRLTVT.